This TCR beta chain was captured in a study of control samples from healthy donors and cancer patients. The data were produced by immunoSEQ multiplex PCR, yet TCRdb's version contains in-frame clones alone and is incomplete. The sample shows 90,000 or so clones, approximately 88% of them seen only once. This CDR3 has 13 amino acids. Between the trimmed V and J ends, which lost 4 bases and 6 bases, there was a span of 13 bases. Germline assignment: CDR1 SGHRS and CDR2 YFSETQ. The chain employs TRBV5-1 and TRBJ1-1, with D unclear. Input material: PBMCs. The source is a man aged 70-80 years with lung cancer. CDR3 in amino acids: CASSVQGYSEAFF. In nucleotides, the CDR3 is TGCGCCAGCAGCGTACAAGGGTACTCTGAAGCTTTCTTT.